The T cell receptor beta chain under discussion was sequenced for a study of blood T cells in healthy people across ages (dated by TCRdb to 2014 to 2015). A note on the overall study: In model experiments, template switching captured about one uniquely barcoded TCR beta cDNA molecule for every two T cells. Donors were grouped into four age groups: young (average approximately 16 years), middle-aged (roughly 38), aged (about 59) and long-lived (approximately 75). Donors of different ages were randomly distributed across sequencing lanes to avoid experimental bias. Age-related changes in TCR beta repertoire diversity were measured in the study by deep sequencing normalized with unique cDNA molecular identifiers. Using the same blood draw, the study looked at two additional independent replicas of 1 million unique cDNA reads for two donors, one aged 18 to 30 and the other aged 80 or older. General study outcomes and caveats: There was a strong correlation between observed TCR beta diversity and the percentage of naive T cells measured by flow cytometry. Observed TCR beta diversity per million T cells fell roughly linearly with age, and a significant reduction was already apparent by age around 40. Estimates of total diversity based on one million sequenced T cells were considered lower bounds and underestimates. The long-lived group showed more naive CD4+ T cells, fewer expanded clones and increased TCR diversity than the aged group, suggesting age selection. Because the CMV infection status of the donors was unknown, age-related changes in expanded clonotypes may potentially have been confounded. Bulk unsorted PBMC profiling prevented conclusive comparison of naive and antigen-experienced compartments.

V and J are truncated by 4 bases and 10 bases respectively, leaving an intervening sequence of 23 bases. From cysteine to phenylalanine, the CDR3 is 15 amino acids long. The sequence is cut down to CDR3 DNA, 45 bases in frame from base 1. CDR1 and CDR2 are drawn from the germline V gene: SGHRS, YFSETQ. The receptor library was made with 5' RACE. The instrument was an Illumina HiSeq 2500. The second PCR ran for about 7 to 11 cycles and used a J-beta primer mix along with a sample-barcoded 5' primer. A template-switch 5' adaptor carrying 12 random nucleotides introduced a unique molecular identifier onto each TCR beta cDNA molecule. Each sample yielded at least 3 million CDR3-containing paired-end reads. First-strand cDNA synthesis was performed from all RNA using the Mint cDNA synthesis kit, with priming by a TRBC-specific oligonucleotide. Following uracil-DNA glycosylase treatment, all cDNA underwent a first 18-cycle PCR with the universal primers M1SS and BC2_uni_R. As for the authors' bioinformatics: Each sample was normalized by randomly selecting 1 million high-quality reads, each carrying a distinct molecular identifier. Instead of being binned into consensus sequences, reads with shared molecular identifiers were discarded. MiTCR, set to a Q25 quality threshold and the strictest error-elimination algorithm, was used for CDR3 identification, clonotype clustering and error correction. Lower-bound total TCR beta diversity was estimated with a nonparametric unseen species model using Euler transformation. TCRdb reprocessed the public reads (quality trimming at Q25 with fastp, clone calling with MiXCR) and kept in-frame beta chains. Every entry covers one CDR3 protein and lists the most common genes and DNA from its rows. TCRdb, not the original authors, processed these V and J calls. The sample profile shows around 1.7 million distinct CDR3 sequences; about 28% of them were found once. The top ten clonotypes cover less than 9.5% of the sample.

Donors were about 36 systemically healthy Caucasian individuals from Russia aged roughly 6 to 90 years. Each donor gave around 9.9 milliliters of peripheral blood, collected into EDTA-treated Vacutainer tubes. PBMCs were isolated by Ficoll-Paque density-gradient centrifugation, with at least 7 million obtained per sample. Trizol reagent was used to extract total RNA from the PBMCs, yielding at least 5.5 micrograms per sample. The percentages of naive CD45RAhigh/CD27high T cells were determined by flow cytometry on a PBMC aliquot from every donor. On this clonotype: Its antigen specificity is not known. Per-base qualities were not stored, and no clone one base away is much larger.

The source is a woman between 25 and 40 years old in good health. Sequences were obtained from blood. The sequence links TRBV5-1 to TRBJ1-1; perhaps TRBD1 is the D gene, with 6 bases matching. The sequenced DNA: TGCGCCAGCAGCCCGGGACAACCACAGGCTCGTGGAGCTTTCTTT. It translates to CASSPGQPQARGAFF.